These T cell receptor beta chains were read from a single sample in a study of T cell responses to AZD1222 COVID-19 vaccine. Using immunoSEQ multiplex PCR, the repertoire was profiled, and TCRdb retains in-frame clones only, with some absent. The sample records more than 95,000 clones, 85% to 90% being singletons. Here the sequenced sample was peripheral blood, taken 28 days after the second AZD1222 dose. The source is an adult who received the AZD1222 COVID-19 vaccine. Both conserved end residues are part of each CDR3. A D gene is named only where the DNA matches it firmly. Not every row has a clone size; where given, it reads once, few, many or a size class.

D	V	size	J	CDR3	DNA
TRBD1	TRBV9	-	TRBJ1-4	CASSRDREEGKLFF	TGTGCCAGCAGCCGAGACAGGGAGGAGGGAAAACTGTTTTTT
-	TRBV2	-	TRBJ2-7	CASRRDSAYVEQYF	TGTGCCAGCAGGCGGGACAGTGCCTACGTAGAGCAGTACTTC
-	TRBV5-6	-	TRBJ2-7	CASNRGAGTTDEQYF	TGTGCCAGCAATAGGGGGGCGGGCACTACAGACGAGCAGTACTTC
-	TRBV11-2	-	TRBJ1-2	CASSPDLTYGYTF	TGTGCCAGCAGCCCGGACCTAACCTATGGCTACACCTTC
-	TRBV16	-	TRBJ1-5	CASSQQQDNQPQHF	TGTGCCAGCAGCCAACAACAGGACAATCAGCCCCAGCATTTT
-	TRBV11-2	-	TRBJ2-7	CASSSWDPNRGRAYEQYF	TGTGCCAGCAGCTCCTGGGACCCCAACCGGGGTAGGGCCTACGAGCAGTACTTC
-	TRBV15	-	TRBJ2-7	CATSRDRQRAYEQYF	TGTGCCACCAGCAGAGATCGTCAGAGGGCCTACGAGCAGTACTTC
TRBD1	TRBV6-5	few	TRBJ2-1	CASSPGQGNYNEQFF	TGTGCCAGCAGCCCGGGACAGGGGAACTACAATGAGCAGTTCTTC
-	TRBV12-5	-	TRBJ1-1	CASGLSGGGTEAFF	TGTGCTAGTGGTTTGTCCGGGGGTGGCACTGAAGCTTTCTTT
-	TRBV24-1	-	TRBJ1-5	CATSDSRDGNQPQHF	TGTGCCACCAGTGATTCCCGGGATGGCAATCAGCCCCAGCATTTT
TRBD1	TRBV6-5	-	TRBJ1-4	CASSWLQGNLEKLFF	TGTGCCAGCAGTTGGTTACAGGGGAACCTTGAAAAACTGTTTTTT
-	TRBV20-1	-	TRBJ1-4	CSAGDREKLFF	TGCAGTGCTGGGGACCGTGAAAAACTGTTTTTT
TRBD1	TRBV7-3	-	TRBJ2-5	CASSRGTVQETQYF	TGTGCCAGCAGCCGAGGGACAGTCCAAGAGACCCAGTACTTC
-	TRBV5-3	medium-sized	TRBJ1-2	CARSFGYGYTF	TGTGCCAGAAGCTTTGGCTATGGCTACACCTTC
-	TRBV15	-	TRBJ2-5	CATSRAGGQETQYF	TGTGCCACCAGCCGAGCCGGGGGCCAAGAGACCCAGTACTTC
-	TRBV28	-	TRBJ1-2	CASSLLAYGYTF	TGTGCCAGCAGTTTATTAGCGTATGGCTACACCTTC
TRBD2	TRBV2	-	TRBJ2-3	CASSPLAGGRTDTQYF	TGTGCCAGCAGCCCACTAGCGGGGGGACGCACAGATACGCAGTATTTT
-	TRBV19	-	TRBJ1-2	CASRRLLSNYGYTF	TGTGCCAGTAGGAGACTCCTGTCGAACTATGGCTACACCTTC
TRBD1	TRBV28	-	TRBJ1-2	CASSSTGIVGYTF	TGTGCCAGCAGCTCGACAGGGATCGTGGGCTACACCTTC
TRBD1	TRBV11-2	-	TRBJ1-4	CASSRTGEKLFF	TGTGCCAGCAGCCGGACAGGAGAAAAACTGTTTTTT
-	TRBV18	-	TRBJ1-4	CASSPTGRQPPEKLFF	TGTGCCAGCTCACCAACGGGACGACAGCCACCCGAAAAACTGTTTTTT
-	TRBV7-8	-	TRBJ1-3	CASSPQGFGSGNTIYF	TGTGCCAGCAGCCCACAGGGTTTTGGATCTGGAAACACCATATATTTT
-	TRBV19	once	TRBJ1-4	CASSDSAHTGEKLFF	TGTGCCAGTAGTGACAGCGCCCACACTGGTGAAAAACTGTTTTTT
-	TRBV10-3	few	TRBJ2-7	CAIARSSSYEQYF	TGTGCCATCGCTCGGTCCAGCTCCTACGAGCAGTACTTC
-	TRBV25-1	-	TRBJ2-5	CASSEEGGAQETQYF	TGTGCCAGCAGCGAGGAGGGGGGGGCCCAAGAGACCCAGTACTTC
-	TRBV7-2	-	TRBJ2-3	CASSLEGGTTPRDTQYF	TGTGCCAGCAGCTTAGAAGGGGGGACCACCCCCCGAGATACGCAGTATTTT
-	TRBV7-9	-	TRBJ2-6	CASSERDPGANVLTF	TGTGCCAGCAGCGAGAGAGACCCCGGGGCCAACGTCCTGACTTTC
-	TRBV11-1	-	TRBJ1-1	CASSLRAVAEAFF	TGTGCCAGCAGCTTAAGGGCAGTCGCTGAAGCTTTCTTT
TRBD1	TRBV2	-	TRBJ2-4	CASVEGDRGNIQYF	TGTGCCAGCGTTGAGGGGGACAGAGGAAACATTCAGTACTTC
-	TRBV4-1	-	TRBJ2-3	CASSQTSLSTDTQYF	TGCGCCAGCAGCCAAACTAGCCTTAGCACAGATACGCAGTATTTT
-	TRBV7-2	once	TRBJ1-5	CASSLNPGLTNQPQHF	TGTGCCAGCAGCTTAAACCCGGGTCTTACTAATCAGCCCCAGCATTTT
-	TRBV19	-	TRBJ1-2	CASNGEGKANYGYTF	TGTGCCAGTAACGGGGAGGGCAAAGCTAACTATGGCTACACCTTC
TRBD2	TRBV7-9	-	TRBJ2-2	CASSRAGANTGELFF	TGTGCCAGCAGCCGAGCGGGGGCGAACACCGGGGAGCTGTTTTTT
-	TRBV6-2/TRBV6-3	once	TRBJ1-5	CASSPRQGDGQPQHF	TGTGCCAGCAGCCCCAGGCAGGGAGACGGTCAGCCCCAGCATTTT
-	TRBV11-3	once	TRBJ2-6	CASSHTLQSGANVLTF	TGTGCCAGCAGCCATACCCTTCAGTCTGGGGCCAACGTCCTGACTTTC
-	TRBV4-1	-	TRBJ1-5	CASSQRDNNQPQHF	TGCGCCAGCAGCCAAAGGGACAATAATCAGCCCCAGCATTTT
TRBD1	TRBV29-1	-	TRBJ2-7	CSVLRQGADYEQYF	TGCAGCGTCCTTCGACAGGGGGCAGATTACGAGCAGTACTTC
TRBD1	TRBV6-4	once	TRBJ1-1	CASSRHRTGGSLNTEAFF	TGTGCCAGCAGCCGACACAGGACAGGGGGAAGTCTGAACACTGAAGCTTTCTTT
TRBD1	TRBV25-1	-	TRBJ2-7	CASSAHPWDSTSYEQYF	TGTGCCAGCAGTGCCCACCCGTGGGACAGTACTTCCTACGAGCAGTACTTC
-	TRBV4-1	-	TRBJ1-1	CASSQVAGSDTEAFF	TGCGCCAGCAGCCAAGTCGCAGGTAGTGACACTGAAGCTTTCTTT
-	TRBV10-3	-	TRBJ1-3	CAISDGASGNTIYF	TGTGCCATCAGTGATGGGGCTTCAGGAAACACCATATATTTT
-	TRBV6-2/TRBV6-3	-	TRBJ1-6	CASTPTGRHSPLHF	TGTGCCAGCACCCCGACGGGACGACATTCACCCCTCCACTTT
-	TRBV6-5	once	TRBJ1-2	CASSSHRVNSGYTF	TGTGCCAGCAGTTCCCACAGGGTAAATAGTGGCTACACCTTC
-	TRBV12-3/TRBV12-4	few	TRBJ2-6	CASRPTGGGLTF	TGTGCCAGCAGACCAACAGGGGGAGGGCTGACTTTC
-	TRBV6-4	-	TRBJ2-2	CASSDTTHTGELFF	TGTGCCAGCAGTGACACGACACACACCGGGGAGCTGTTTTTT
-	TRBV12-5	-	TRBJ1-3	CASSVSGNTIYF	TGTGCTTCCAGCGTCTCTGGAAACACCATATATTTT
-	TRBV28	-	TRBJ2-7	CAIAGQYYEQYF	TGTGCCATCGCGGGACAGTACTACGAGCAGTACTTC
-	TRBV7-2	once	TRBJ2-3	CASSAPGTGARDTQYF	TGTGCCAGCAGCGCACCTGGGACGGGGGCACGAGATACGCAGTATTTT
-	TRBV5-1	-	TRBJ1-1	CASSWGGENTEAFF	TGCGCCAGCAGCTGGGGTGGTGAAAACACTGAAGCTTTCTTT
-	TRBV5-6	-	TRBJ2-5	CASSLWRGMREAQYF	TGTGCCAGCAGCTTGTGGAGGGGGATGCGAGAAGCCCAGTACTTC
TRBD1	TRBV5-1	-	TRBJ1-1	CASSDQQGSEAFF	TGCGCCAGCAGCGATCAACAGGGGTCTGAAGCTTTCTTT
TRBD1	TRBV18	-	TRBJ2-1	CASSSPGQGVQAGQFF	TGTGCCAGCTCATCTCCGGGACAGGGAGTTCAGGCTGGTCAGTTCTTC
TRBD1	TRBV3-1/TRBV3-2	-	TRBJ1-2	CASSRGTGEGYGYTF	TGTGCCAGCAGCCGAGGGACAGGGGAAGGCTATGGCTACACCTTC
-	TRBV10-3	-	TRBJ2-1	CAISEGDGRGNEQFF	TGTGCCATCAGTGAGGGGGACGGACGAGGAAATGAGCAGTTCTTC
TRBD1	TRBV28	few	TRBJ1-2	CASSSSGTGQNGYTF	TGTGCCAGCAGTTCCTCCGGGACAGGGCAGAATGGCTACACCTTC
TRBD2	TRBV19	few	TRBJ2-7	CASSQRGTLSSYEQYF	TGTGCCAGTAGCCAGCGGGGGACACTTAGCTCCTACGAGCAGTACTTC
TRBD1	TRBV19	-	TRBJ1-6	CASRGTGVSYNSPLHF	TGTGCCAGTAGGGGGACAGGGGTCTCCTATAATTCACCCCTCCACTTT
-	TRBV30	few	TRBJ1-2	CAWRHRGVGGYTF	TGTGCCTGGAGGCACCGGGGAGTAGGCGGCTACACCTTC
TRBD1	TRBV10-3	-	TRBJ2-7	CAISAPWTGEAEQYF	TGTGCCATCAGTGCTCCGTGGACAGGGGAGGCCGAGCAGTACTTC